The 4 T cell receptor beta chains given below trace back to one sample, sequenced in a study of T cell responses to AZD1222 COVID-19 vaccine. Using immunoSEQ multiplex PCR, the repertoire was profiled, and TCRdb retains in-frame clones only, with some absent. The sample has about 97,000 clones, 70% to 90% seen once; the top ten hold roughly 2.8%. The sample consisted of peripheral blood, taken on day 0 of AZD1222 vaccination. The receptors were sampled from an adult in good health.

V gene TRBV2 combines with J gene TRBJ2-1; either TRBD1 or TRBD2 may fit D (6 bases each). Germline lookup yields CDR1 SNHLY and CDR2 FYNNEI. V lost 8 bases and J 2 bases, leaving 16 bases between the germline ends. The CDR3 is 15 amino acids. As DNA, the CDR3 is TGTGCCAGCGATCGGGGGCCCGCCGCCTACAATGAGCAGTTCTTC. Protein sequence: CASDRGPAAYNEQFF.

The CDR3 loop reads CATSDPGTSGDVVGAGELFF. The CDR3 nucleotides read TGTGCCACCAGTGATCCGGGGACTAGCGGGGACGTAGTCGGTGCCGGGGAGCTGTTTTTT. The chain uses TRBV24-1 and TRBJ2-2; 13 bases agree with TRBD2. The trim removed 3 bases at V and 6 bases at J, leaving 15 bases unmatched. Germline assignment: CDR1 KGHDR and CDR2 SFDVKD. The CDR3 consists of 20 residues.

This clone turned up a few times. The gene calls are TRBV25-1 and TRBJ2-3; the match to TRBD1 covers 7 bases. V was clipped by 3 bases and J by 5 bases; unmatched bases: 8. There are 15 residues in the CDR3. Germline V gene data show CDR1 as MGHDK and CDR2 as SYGVNS. In DNA form, the CDR3 reads TGTGCCAGCAGTGATCCACAGGGGCGGAGAGATACGCAGTATTTT. It translates to CASSDPQGRRDTQYF.

The chain combines TRBV5-1 with TRBJ1-6; D unclear. Germline CDR1 and CDR2: SGHRS and YFSETQ. V was trimmed by 0 bases and J by 0 bases, leaving 4 bases between them. CDR3 length equals 15 residues. The CDR3 sequence: CASSLGSSYNSPLHF. The CDR3 bases are TGCGCCAGCAGCTTGGGCAGCTCCTATAATTCACCCCTCCACTTT.